This T cell receptor (beta chain) was profiled in a study of T cell changes during pregnancy in multiple sclerosis. The CDR3 extends over 12 amino acids. Germline CDR1 is MDHEN and CDR2 is SYDVKM. V dropped 2 bases and J dropped 8 bases, with 9 bases sitting between them. The protocol was immunoSEQ multiplex PCR, while the TCRdb copy is restricted to in-frame clones and leaves out a portion. Here the sample spans about 68,000 clones, roughly nine tenths being singletons. This receptor was identified in a female donor with multiple sclerosis, enrolled in a pregnancy study. J is TRBJ1-2 and V is TRBV28; no clear D gene. The sequencing used peripheral blood, collected in the third trimester of pregnancy. CDR3 protein: CASSLATRGYTF. CDR3 DNA sequence: TGTGCCAGCAGTTTAGCGACTAGGGGCTACACCTTC.